What follows are 2 T cell receptor beta chains derived from one specimen sequenced in a study of OX40 agonist ivuxolimab in advanced cancers. Sequenced by immunoSEQ multiplex PCR; TCRdb stores in-frame clones only, minus some. The profile shows more than 50,000 clones, around 79% of them singletons. This specimen was CD4+ or CD8+ T cells sorted from blood, taken in a trial of the OX40 agonist ivuxolimab. Every receptor here comes from an adult with an advanced solid tumor such as melanoma, head and neck, liver or kidney cancer.

The genes are TRBV18 and TRBJ2-4, with 7 bases lining up with TRBD2. CDR1 KGHSH and CDR2 LQKENI come from the germline V gene. Losses at the gene ends were 5 bases for V and 0 bases for J; bases not matched to a gene: 10. This CDR3 region has 17 residues. DNA of the CDR3: TGTGCCAGCTCAGGCTTGGGACTAACCTTAGCCAAAAACATTCAGTACTTC. This sequence encodes CASSGLGLTLAKNIQYF.

The J gene is TRBJ2-7, the V gene TRBV11-3; 7 bases match TRBD1. Germline CDR1 SGHNT, CDR2 YENEEA. Germline trimming cut 5 bases from V and 6 bases from J; bases unmatched to any gene: 10. The CDR3 contains 14 residues. The CDR3 sequence is CASSVGQRTSEQYF. The CDR3 nucleotides read TGTGCCAGCAGCGTGGGACAGAGAACCTCCGAGCAGTACTTC.